This T cell receptor beta chain was captured by sequencing in a study of T cells in Graves' hyperthyroidism and ophthalmopathy. Study observations and caveats: Most clonotypes expanded in the thyroid (above 0.001) were also present in blood. Progression to ophthalmopathy was predicted a median of 6.5 months early.

For this clonotype: Its antigen is unidentified. This CDR3 is missing its conserved last phenylalanine or tryptophan, likely due to a read error. No DNA is shown, since the ends of the CDR3 on it are uncertain; the CDR3 is the one TCRdb lists.

The CDR3 is 9 residues long, counting both termini. Germline V gives CDR1 SEHNR, CDR2 FQNEAQ (reference sequence). There were TCR beta CDR3 regions amplified from RNA transcripts. A first-round RT-PCR of the TCR CDR3 used the HTBI primer set. TCRdb called the multiplex PCR reads again in MiXCR, with one record for every CDR3 protein. The data show about 570,000 distinct CDR3 sequences, approximately 44% seen once. The specimen sequenced was peripheral blood or thyroid tissue (not recorded which). This receptor was obtained from an adult woman with Graves' disease, either hyperthyroidism or ophthalmopathy (not recorded which). The V call is TRBV7-9, the J call TRBJ2-6. CDR3 in amino acids: CASSLPSTS.